This T cell receptor beta chain was recovered during a study of shared clonotypes between healthy human individuals (dated by TCRdb to 2020 to 2022). Background on the whole study: Two women and a few men aged 18 to 49 years were included in the cohort. Per donor, three plates each were used for CD4 naive and CD4 memory, two for CD8 naive, and one for CD8 memory. To estimate repertoire size and how much clonotype sharing occurs between individuals, the study deeply sequenced the blood TCR repertoires of several healthy adults. Libraries were prepared and TCR repertoires were sequenced by different laboratories using diverse techniques, in order to increase sequencing depth and limit assay-specific biases. Per donor, leukapheresis produced somewhere between about 0.9 and 9 billion PBMCs. The research as a whole found: The genetic and exposure-history diversity represented was limited by the small number of donors. Pairwise subsampling led to the expectation that sequencing depth would affect the degree of clonotype sharing among donors. Clonotypes shared by all four sorted-subset donors showed higher generation probabilities than non-shared clonotypes. Sampling was restricted to blood, and TCR repertoires in tissues likely differ from the TCR repertoires found in blood. Sharing across a few donors was observed for 4.5% to 6.5% of naive CD4, under 4% of naive CD8, about 2.3% of memory CD4, and roughly 0.4% of memory CD8 clonotypes. Incomplete sequencing was indicated by rarefaction of sorted-subset datasets, despite the large sequencing depth. Naive subsets generally had larger estimated clonotype richness than memory subsets.

TCR CDR3 regions were amplified from genomic DNA by multiplex PCR using the deep immunoSEQ assay. Extracted genomic DNA from each cell subset was spread evenly across all wells of several immunoSEQ 96-well plates, with each plate serving as a replicate. For sorted subsets, about 210 ng of genomic DNA, equivalent to some 30,000 T cell genomes, went into each replicate PCR. Purified libraries were quantified with a Qubit 3.0 fluorometer, sized on a Bioanalyzer 2100, and re-quantified with the KAPA Library Quantification kit. Every immunoSEQ 96-well plate was sequenced on a dedicated single-read 150-cycle Illumina NextSeq 550 flow cell. For the original study's pipeline: Because the immunoSEQ output held only junctional sequences and lacked quality scores, the filtering could not match the filtering applied to full-length reads. Sequences were annotated with PyIR, a Python wrapper for IgBLAST v1.9, and V/J genes and CDR3 were assigned using IMGT germline references. Any read was removed if the V/J assignment was weak (E-value above 1e-6), the CDR3 was missing, or the read contained stop codons, out-of-frame junctions, or ambiguous translated residues. V3J clonotypes were defined as sequences sharing the same inferred V gene, J gene, and CDR3 amino acid sequence. Percentage overlap between repertoires was computed as shared unique clonotypes divided by the size of the smaller repertoire. Three approaches were used to assess repertoire richness: RTK rarefaction, the Chao1 estimator, and Recon v2.1 estimates of unobserved clonotypes. Generation probabilities were computed with OLGA for all TCRbeta clonotypes obtained by the gDNA method from several donors. Not all clones reach the TCRdb copy of this immuneACCESS table, which keeps in-frame sequences only. Checked studies attribute under half of the gap to unresolved V genes and leave the rest unexplained. The DNA gave D and trimming, while V, J and clone size come from that table. This sample gives approximately 1,500,000 clones in total; approximately 98% of them show up just once. The leading ten clones occupy roughly 0.45% of the sample.

The donors were healthy, HIV-negative adults who had no recently reported acute infections or vaccinations. Every donor was a Caucasian adult living in Nashville, Tennessee, USA. Magnetic negative selection was used to enrich CD4+ T cells, after which naive cells were positively selected on CD45RA and the negative fraction became the memory subset. After blood collection by leukapheresis, PBMCs were isolated using Ficoll-Histopaque density gradient centrifugation and then cryopreserved in the vapor phase of liquid nitrogen. Purity and quantity of every magnetically sorted T cell population were checked by analytical flow cytometry. Genomic DNA was isolated from every sorted fraction and measured by UV absorbance on a Nanodrop 2000c. Trimming accounts for 5 bases at V and 2 bases at J, while the number of junction bases matched to no gene is 6. The CDR3 runs 15 residues from the cysteine to the phenylalanine. The read is trimmed to its CDR3 DNA, 45 bases read in frame from base 1. Based on the germline V gene (reference sequence), the CDR1 and CDR2 sequences are LNHDA and SQIVND.

As concerns this clone: Its antigen is still unknown. The record has no base qualities; no much larger clone is one base away.

The sequenced sample consisted of naive CD4+ T cells sorted from blood. The sample's cell subset or site label is to be understood as: CD45RA+ positively selected. The TCR originated in a man under 40 in good health. This chain is built from TRBV19 and TRBJ2-1; 7 central bases correspond to TRBD1. This receptor has the CDR3 CASSLTTGAYNEQFF. The DNA reads TGTGCCAGTAGTCTAACAACAGGGGCCTACAATGAGCAGTTCTTC.